This record covers a single T cell receptor (beta chain). The antigen is not known. This sample was included in a study of cytomegalovirus exposure and HLA in healthy donors. About the research overall: Most genotyped donors, over 70% of 300 to 400, had Caucasian-associated genetic ancestry.

General observations from the study: Three CMV-associated chains were confirmed in vitro to be specific for CMV antigens. No immune exposure information besides CMV serostatus was available.

The PCR used 60 Vbeta and 13 Jbeta primers. The table came from immunoSEQ multiplex PCR; TCRdb's copy has only in-frame clones and leaves some out. The table lists 90,000 to 100,000 clones, approximately 80% of them singletons. The sample taken for sequencing was PBMCs. This TCR came from a man aged 18 to 29 in good health and CMV-seronegative.

The CDR3 sequence is CASGLVRQGTYEQYF. The DNA for the CDR3 is TGTGCTAGTGGTTTGGTTAGACAGGGTACCTACGAGCAGTACTTC. The V gene is TRBV12-5, the J gene TRBJ2-7, with 7 nucleotides matching TRBD1. CDR1 and CDR2 (germline): LGHNT, FRNRAP. J gave up 2 bases and V 0 bases, and 4 bases lay outside the gene matches. The CDR3 is 15 residues long.